The clone carrying this T cell receptor beta chain was observed once. Its cognate antigen is unknown. Repertoires were generated with immunoSEQ multiplex PCR, while TCRdb's copy carries only in-frame clones and drops some. Among some 82,000 clones listed, just over 90% were seen once. The data were obtained in a study of human versus mouse CDR3 diversity and MHC coevolution. Whole-study results and caveats: On average, humans showed more CDR3 deletions and insertions than mice.

The CDR3 runs 13 residues. The ends were cut back, 2 bases at V and 7 bases at J, with 11 bases in the middle. Per germline, CDR1 GTSNPN and CDR2 SVGIG (reference sequence). The clonotype was recovered from a person aged 30-69 years in good health. The sequencing input was naive CD4+ T cells from blood. Subset described: CD45RO-negative CD62L-positive naive CD4 T cells. This chain links TRBV30 with TRBJ1-4; a possible D gene is TRBD1 (5 bases). CDR3: CAWSLQGIEKLFF. The CDR3 nucleotides are TGTGCCTGGAGTCTTCAGGGAATTGAAAAACTGTTTTTT.